This T cell receptor beta chain derives from a study of T cell repertoires in cytomegalovirus infection (dated by TCRdb to about 2019). With regard to the full study: Alongside well-studied HLA-B-restricted epitopes, the peptide stimulations were aimed at recently identified HLA-C-restricted CMV epitopes, whose presentation resists viral immunomodulation. The HLA type of each donor mattered for the analysis, because public TCR beta signatures pointed to carriage of CMV infection along with the matching HLA type. Study-wide findings and limitations: The ex vivo response was dominated by HLA-C-restricted CMV-specific TCR beta clonotypes, which also provided the single most frequent clonotype in two of eight donors. Carriers of CMV infection plus the relevant HLA type were discriminated by the cumulative frequency of public TCR beta family members in the study cohort and in an independent roughly 320-donor cohort.

This clonotype has ten or more counts. Its antigen is not yet known. Base qualities are not recorded, but no much larger clone differs from it by a single base. Sequencing relied on an Illumina HiSeq 1500. TCRdb took the public reads, trimmed them with fastp at Q25, ran MiXCR for clone calling and kept in-frame beta chains. Rows are unified per CDR3 protein, each entry keeping the most common DNA and genes. The sample profile shows about 140,000 distinct CDR3 sequences; around 30% of them were found once. In total, the top ten clones hold 45% to 60% of the sample. The treatment or condition tag for this specimen amounts to: in vitro stimulation with specific CMV peptide epitopes to enrich CMV-specific T cells. V is clipped by 2 bases and J by 1 base, and the sequence between their germline boundaries is 15 bases long. The CDR3 spans 16 residues, from the cysteine through the phenylalanine. Only the CDR3 DNA is retained, 48 bases long and in frame from the first base. From a lookup of the germline V gene, CDR1 and CDR2 are SGHTA and FQGNSA.

The V and J genes are TRBV7-2 and TRBJ2-7; the D call is possibly TRBD1 or TRBD2, each sharing 6 bases. The source of this sequence is a human donor in good health (CMV status not recorded). Some clones in this sample may be carry-over from other donors' samples. Sample: CD8+ T cells from cultured PBMCs, taken from culture after CMV antigen stimulation. The CDR3 loop reads CASSLTGGQASYEQYF. The DNA sequence is TGTGCCAGCAGCTTAACTGGGGGGCAGGCGTCCTACGAGCAGTACTTC. Extended through the reference TRBV7-2 and TRBJ2-7 proteins, this CDR3 yields the full variable domain: GAGVSQSPSNKVTEKGKDVELRCDPISGHTALYWYRQSLGQGLEFLIYFQGNSAPDKSGLPSDRFSAERTGGSVSTLTIQRTQQEDSAVYLCASSLTGGQASYEQYFGPGTRLTVT.